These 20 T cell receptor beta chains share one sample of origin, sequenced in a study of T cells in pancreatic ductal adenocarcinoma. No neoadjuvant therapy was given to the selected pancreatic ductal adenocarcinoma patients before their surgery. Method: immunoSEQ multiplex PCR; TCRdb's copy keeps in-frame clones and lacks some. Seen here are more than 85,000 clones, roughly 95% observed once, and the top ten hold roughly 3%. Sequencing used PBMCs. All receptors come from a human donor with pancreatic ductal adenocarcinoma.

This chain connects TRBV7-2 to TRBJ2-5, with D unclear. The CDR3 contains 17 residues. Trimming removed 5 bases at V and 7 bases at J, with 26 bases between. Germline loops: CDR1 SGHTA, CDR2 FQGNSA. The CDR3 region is CASSQRNPLGIVGTQYF. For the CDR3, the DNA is TGTGCCAGCAGCCAACGGAACCCCCTAGGAATCGTAGGGACCCAGTACTTC. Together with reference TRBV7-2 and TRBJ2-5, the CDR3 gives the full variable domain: GAGVSQSPSNKVTEKGKDVELRCDPISGHTALYWYRQSLGQGLEFLIYFQGNSAPDKSGLPSDRFSAERTGGSVSTLTIQRTQQEDSAVYLCASSQRNPLGIVGTQYFGPGTRLLVL.

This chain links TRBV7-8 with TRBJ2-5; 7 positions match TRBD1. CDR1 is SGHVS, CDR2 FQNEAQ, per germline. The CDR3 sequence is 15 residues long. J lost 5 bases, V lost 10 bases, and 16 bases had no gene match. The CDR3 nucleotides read TGTGCCACCCTACCCGGGACAGCCCCCCGGGAGACCCAGTACTTC. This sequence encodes CATLPGTAPRETQYF.

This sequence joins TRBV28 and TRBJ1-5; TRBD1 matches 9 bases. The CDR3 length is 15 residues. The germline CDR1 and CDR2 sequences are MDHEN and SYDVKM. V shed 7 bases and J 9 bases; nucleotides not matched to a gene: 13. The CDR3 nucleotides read TGTGCCAGCACGAAAAACCGGGACAGGGACGTGCCCCAGCATTTT. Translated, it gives CASTKNRDRDVPQHF.

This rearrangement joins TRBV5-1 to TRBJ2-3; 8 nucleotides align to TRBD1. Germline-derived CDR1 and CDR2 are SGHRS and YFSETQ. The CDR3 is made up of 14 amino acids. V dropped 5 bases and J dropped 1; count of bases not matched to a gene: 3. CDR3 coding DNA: TGCGCCAGCAGGATGACAGGGGGCACAGATACGCAGTATTTT. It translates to CASRMTGGTDTQYF.

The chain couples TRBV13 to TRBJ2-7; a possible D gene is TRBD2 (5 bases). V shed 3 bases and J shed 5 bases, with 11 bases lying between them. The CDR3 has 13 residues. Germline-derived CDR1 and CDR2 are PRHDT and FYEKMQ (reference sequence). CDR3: CASSFMRVHEQYF. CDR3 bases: TGTGCCAGCAGCTTTATGAGGGTTCACGAGCAGTACTTC.

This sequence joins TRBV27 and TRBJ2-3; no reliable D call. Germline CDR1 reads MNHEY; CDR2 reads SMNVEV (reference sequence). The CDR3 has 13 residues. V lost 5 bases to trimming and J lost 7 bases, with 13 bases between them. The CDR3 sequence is CASSPTTVYTQYF. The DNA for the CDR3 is TGTGCCAGCAGTCCAACCACGGTCTATACGCAGTATTTT.

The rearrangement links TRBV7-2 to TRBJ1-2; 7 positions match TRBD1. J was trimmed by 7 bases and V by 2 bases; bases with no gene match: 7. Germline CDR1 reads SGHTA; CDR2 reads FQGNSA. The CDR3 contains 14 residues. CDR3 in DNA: TGTGCCAGCAGCTTATTTGAGGGGGCTTCTGGCTACACCTTC. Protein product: CASSLFEGASGYTF.

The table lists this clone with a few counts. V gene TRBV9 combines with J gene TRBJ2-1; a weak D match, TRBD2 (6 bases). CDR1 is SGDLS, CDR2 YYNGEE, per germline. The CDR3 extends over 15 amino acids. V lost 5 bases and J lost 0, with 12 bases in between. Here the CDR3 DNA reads TGTGCCAGCAGACGGAGGGAAAGCTCCTACAATGAGCAGTTCTTC. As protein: CASRRRESSYNEQFF. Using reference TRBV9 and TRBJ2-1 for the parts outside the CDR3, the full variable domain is DSGVTQTPKHLITATGQRVTLRCSPRSGDLSVYWYQQSLDQGLQFLIQYYNGEERAKGNILERFSAQQFPDLHSELNLSSLELGDSALYFCASRRRESSYNEQFFGPGTRLTVL.

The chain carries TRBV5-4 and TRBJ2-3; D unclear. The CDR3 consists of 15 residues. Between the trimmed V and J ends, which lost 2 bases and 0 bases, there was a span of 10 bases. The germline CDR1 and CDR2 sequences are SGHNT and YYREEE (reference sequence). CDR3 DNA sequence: TGTGCCAGCAGCTTTCTAATTACGAGCACAGATACGCAGTATTTT. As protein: CASSFLITSTDTQYF.

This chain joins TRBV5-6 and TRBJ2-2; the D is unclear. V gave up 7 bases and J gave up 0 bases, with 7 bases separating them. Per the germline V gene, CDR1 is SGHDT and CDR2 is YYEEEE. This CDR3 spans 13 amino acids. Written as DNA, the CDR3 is TGTGCCAGCCGGGTCGCGAACACCGGGGAGCTGTTTTTT. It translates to CASRVANTGELFF.

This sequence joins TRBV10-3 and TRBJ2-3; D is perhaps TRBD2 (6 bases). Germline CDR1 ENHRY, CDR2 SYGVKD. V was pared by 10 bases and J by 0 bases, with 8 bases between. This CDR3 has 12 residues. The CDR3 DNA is TGTGCCACTAGCGTTAGCACAGATACGCAGTATTTT. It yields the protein CATSVSTDTQYF.

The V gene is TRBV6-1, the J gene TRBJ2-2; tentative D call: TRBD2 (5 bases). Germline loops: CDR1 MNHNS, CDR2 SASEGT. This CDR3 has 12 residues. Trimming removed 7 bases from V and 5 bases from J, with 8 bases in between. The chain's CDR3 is CASTRGTGELFF. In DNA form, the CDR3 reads TGTGCCAGCACCCGGGGAACCGGGGAGCTGTTTTTT.

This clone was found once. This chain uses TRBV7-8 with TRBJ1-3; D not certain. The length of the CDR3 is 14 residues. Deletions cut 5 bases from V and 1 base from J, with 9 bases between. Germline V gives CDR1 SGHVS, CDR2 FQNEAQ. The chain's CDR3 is CASSGRESGNTIYF. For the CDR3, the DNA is TGTGCCAGCAGCGGCCGGGAATCTGGAAACACCATATATTTT.

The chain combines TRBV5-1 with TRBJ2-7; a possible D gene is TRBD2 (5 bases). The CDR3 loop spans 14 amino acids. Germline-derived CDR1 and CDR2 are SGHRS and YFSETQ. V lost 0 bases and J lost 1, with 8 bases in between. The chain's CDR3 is CASSLGEQSYEQYF. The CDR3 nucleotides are TGCGCCAGCAGCTTGGGGGAGCAGTCCTACGAGCAGTACTTC. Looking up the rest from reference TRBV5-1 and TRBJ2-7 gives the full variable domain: KAGVTQTPRYLIKTRGQQVTLSCSPISGHRSVSWYQQTPGQGLQFLFEYFSETQRNKGNFPGRFSGRQFSNSRSEMNVSTLELGDSALYLCASSLGEQSYEQYFGPGTRLTVT.

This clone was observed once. In DNA, the CDR3 is TGTGCCAGTAGTCCAGGCGGGGGCAACAATGAGCAGTTCTTC. Translation gives CASSPGGGNNEQFF. The J gene is TRBJ2-1, the V gene TRBV19; TRBD2 is a possible D gene (7 bases). Per the germline V gene, CDR1 is LNHDA and CDR2 is SQIVND (reference sequence). CDR3 size: 14 residues. V was pared by 5 bases and J by 5 bases, with 13 bases between.

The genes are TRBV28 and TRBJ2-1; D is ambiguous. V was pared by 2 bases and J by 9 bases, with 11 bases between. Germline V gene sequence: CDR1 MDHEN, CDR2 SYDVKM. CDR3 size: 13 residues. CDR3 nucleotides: TGTGCCAGCAGTTTAGCAGATCGTGGTGAGCAGTTCTTC. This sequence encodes CASSLADRGEQFF.

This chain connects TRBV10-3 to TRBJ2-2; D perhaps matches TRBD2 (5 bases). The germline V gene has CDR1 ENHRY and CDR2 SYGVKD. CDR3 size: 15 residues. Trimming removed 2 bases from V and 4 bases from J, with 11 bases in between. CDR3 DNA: TGTGCCATCAGTGAGATGAGCGGAGGCACCGGGGAGCTGTTTTTT. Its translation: CAISEMSGGTGELFF.

The CDR3 region is CASTPGGTNQPQHF. In DNA form, the CDR3 reads TGTGCCAGCACCCCGGGGGGGACCAATCAGCCCCAGCATTTT. The genes are TRBV28 and TRBJ1-5; D is perhaps TRBD1 (5 bases). Germline values: CDR1 MDHEN, CDR2 SYDVKM. V lost 7 bases to trimming and J lost 3 bases, with 13 bases between them. The CDR3 consists of 14 residues.

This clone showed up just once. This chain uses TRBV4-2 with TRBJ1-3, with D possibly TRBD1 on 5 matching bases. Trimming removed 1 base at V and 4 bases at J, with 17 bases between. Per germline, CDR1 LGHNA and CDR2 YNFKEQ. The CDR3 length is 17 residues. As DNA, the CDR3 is TGTGCCAGCAGCCAAGGAGAGGGGACTAGTTACGGAAACACCATATATTTT. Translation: CASSQGEGTSYGNTIYF.

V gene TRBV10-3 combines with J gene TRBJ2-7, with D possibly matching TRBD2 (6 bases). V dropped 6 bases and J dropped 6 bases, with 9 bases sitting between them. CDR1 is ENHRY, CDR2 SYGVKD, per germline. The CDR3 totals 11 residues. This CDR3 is CAIRGLGEQYF. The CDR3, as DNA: TGTGCCATCAGGGGACTGGGCGAGCAGTACTTC.